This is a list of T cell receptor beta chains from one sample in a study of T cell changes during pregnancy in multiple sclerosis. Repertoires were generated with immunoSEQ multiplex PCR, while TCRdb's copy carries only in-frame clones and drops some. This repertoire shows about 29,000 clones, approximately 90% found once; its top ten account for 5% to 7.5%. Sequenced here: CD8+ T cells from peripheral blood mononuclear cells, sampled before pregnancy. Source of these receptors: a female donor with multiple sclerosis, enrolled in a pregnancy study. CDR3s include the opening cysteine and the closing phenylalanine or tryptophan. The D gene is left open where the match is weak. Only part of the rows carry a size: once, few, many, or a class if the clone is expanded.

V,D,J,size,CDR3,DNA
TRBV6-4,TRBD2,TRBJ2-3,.,CASSRTSGEGDTQYF,TGTGCCAGCAGCCGGACTAGCGGGGAGGGAGATACGCAGTATTTT
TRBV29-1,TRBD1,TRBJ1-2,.,CSGGQGPYGYTF,TGCAGCGGGGGACAGGGGCCCTATGGCTACACCTTC
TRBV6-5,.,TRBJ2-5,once,CASSTGTPPETQYF,TGTGCCAGCAGCACCGGGACACCTCCCGAGACCCAGTACTTC
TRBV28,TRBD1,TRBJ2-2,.,CASSPWTGGYGTGELFF,TGTGCCAGCAGTCCTTGGACAGGGGGCTATGGCACCGGGGAGCTGTTTTTT
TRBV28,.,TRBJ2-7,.,CASSQAREYEQYF,TGTGCCAGCAGTCAAGCTCGGGAGTATGAGCAGTACTTC
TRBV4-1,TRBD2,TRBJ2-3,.,CASSRGFGRAVDTQYF,TGCGCCAGCAGCCGGGGGTTCGGGAGGGCCGTAGATACGCAGTATTTT
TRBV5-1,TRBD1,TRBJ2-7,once,CASSDNRGHTDYEQYF,TGCGCCAGCAGCGACAACAGGGGGCATACCGACTACGAGCAGTACTTC
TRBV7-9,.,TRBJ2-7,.,CASSLVNEQYF,TGTGCCAGCAGCTTAGTAAACGAGCAGTACTTC
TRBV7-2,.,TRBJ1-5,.,CASSAFPGQPQHF,TGTGCCAGCAGCGCTTTTCCAGGGCAGCCCCAGCATTTT
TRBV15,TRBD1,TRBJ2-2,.,CATRGDRGNGGELFF,TGTGCCACCAGGGGGGACAGGGGGAATGGCGGGGAGCTGTTTTTT
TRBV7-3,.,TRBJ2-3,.,CASSPNTDTQYF,TGTGCCAGCAGCCCAAACACAGATACGCAGTATTTT
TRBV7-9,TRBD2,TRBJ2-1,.,CASSSGVSGSSYNEQFF,TGTGCCAGCAGCTCCGGCGTTAGCGGGAGTTCCTACAATGAGCAGTTCTTC
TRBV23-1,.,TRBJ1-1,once,CASSRTVRRGRLAEAFF,TGCGCCAGCAGTCGAACCGTCCGTAGGGGCAGGTTGGCTGAAGCTTTCTTT
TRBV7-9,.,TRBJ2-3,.,CASSLVYPPDTQYF,TGTGCCAGCAGCTTAGTCTACCCCCCAGATACGCAGTATTTT
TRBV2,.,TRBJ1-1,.,CASRDTLLNTEAFF,TGTGCCAGCCGGGACACACTCTTGAACACTGAAGCTTTCTTT
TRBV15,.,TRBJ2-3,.,CATSRGASTDTQYF,TGTGCCACCAGCAGAGGGGCCAGCACAGATACGCAGTATTTT
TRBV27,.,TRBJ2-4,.,CASSLDSENIQYF,TGTGCCAGCAGTTTAGACAGCGAAAACATTCAGTACTTC
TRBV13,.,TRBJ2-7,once,CASSLRDLGYEQYF,TGTGCCAGCAGCTTACGGGATTTGGGCTACGAGCAGTACTTC
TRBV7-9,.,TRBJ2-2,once,CASSLAAFGGELFF,TGTGCCAGCAGCTTAGCCGCGTTTGGCGGGGAGCTGTTTTTT
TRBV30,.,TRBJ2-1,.,CAWSDGINNEQFF,TGTGCCTGGAGTGACGGTATTAACAATGAGCAGTTCTTC
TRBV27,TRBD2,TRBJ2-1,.,CASSLFSGRIDEQFF,TGTGCCAGCAGTTTATTTAGCGGGAGGATCGATGAGCAGTTCTTC
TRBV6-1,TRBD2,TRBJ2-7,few,CASNVAGGQSEQYF,TGTGCCAGCAACGTTGCGGGAGGGCAGAGCGAGCAGTACTTC
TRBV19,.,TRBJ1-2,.,CASTPTPNRVNGYTF,TGTGCCAGTACCCCGACCCCGAACAGGGTAAATGGCTACACCTTC
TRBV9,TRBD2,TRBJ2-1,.,CASSVSIGVGLGGLDEQFF,TGTGCCAGCAGCGTAAGTATCGGTGTGGGACTAGGAGGCCTGGACGAGCAGTTCTTC
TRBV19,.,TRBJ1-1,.,CASSMQATNTEAFF,TGTGCCAGTAGTATGCAGGCTACCAACACTGAAGCTTTCTTT
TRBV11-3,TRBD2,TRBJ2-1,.,CASSHGGSQVYNEQFF,TGTGCCAGCAGCCACGGGGGGTCTCAAGTTTACAATGAGCAGTTCTTC
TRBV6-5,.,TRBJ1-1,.,CASSLGGHEAFF,TGTGCCAGCAGTCTTGGAGGCCATGAAGCTTTCTTT
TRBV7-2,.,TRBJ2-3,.,CASSQWLDTQYF,TGTGCCAGCAGCCAGTGGTTGGATACGCAGTATTTT
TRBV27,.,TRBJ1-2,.,CASSLSRGPLYGYTF,TGTGCCAGCAGTTTATCCAGGGGCCCCCTATATGGCTACACCTTC
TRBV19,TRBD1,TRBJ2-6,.,CASSRDRAGANVLTF,TGTGCCAGTAGTAGAGACAGGGCTGGGGCCAACGTCCTGACTTTC
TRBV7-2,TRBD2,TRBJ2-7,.,CASSSRGGVAYEQYF,TGTGCCAGCAGCTCCCGCGGGGGAGTTGCCTACGAGCAGTACTTC
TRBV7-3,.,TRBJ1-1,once,CASSPLLGSTEAFF,TGTGCCAGCAGTCCGCTCCTTGGGAGCACTGAAGCTTTCTTT
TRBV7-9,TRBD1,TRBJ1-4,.,CASRGTGGTNEKLFF,TGTGCCAGCAGGGGTACAGGGGGAACTAATGAAAAACTGTTTTTT
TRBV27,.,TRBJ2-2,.,CASRAGSFSGELFF,TGTGCCAGCAGGGCCGGGAGCTTTAGCGGGGAGCTGTTTTTT
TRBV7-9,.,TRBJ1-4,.,CASSKRDISNEKLFF,TGTGCCAGCAGCAAAAGGGACATATCTAATGAAAAACTGTTTTTT
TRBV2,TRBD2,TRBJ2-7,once,CASSERLGTSGPHSYEQYF,TGTGCCAGCAGTGAAAGGTTAGGGACTAGCGGGCCTCACTCCTACGAGCAGTACTTC
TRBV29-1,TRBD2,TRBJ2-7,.,CSVELGQGTSGSYPEYF,TGCAGCGTTGAACTGGGACAGGGGACTAGCGGGAGTTATCCGGAGTACTTC
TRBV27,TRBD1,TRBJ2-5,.,CASSHRDSQETQYF,TGTGCCAGCAGTCACCGGGACAGTCAAGAGACCCAGTACTTC
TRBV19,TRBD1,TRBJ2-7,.,CASRGTGVYVEQYF,TGTGCCAGTAGGGGGACAGGGGTGTATGTCGAGCAGTACTTC
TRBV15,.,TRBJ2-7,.,CATSRDRSISYEQYF,TGTGCCACCAGCAGAGATCGGAGCATCTCCTACGAGCAGTACTTC
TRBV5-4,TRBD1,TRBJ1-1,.,CASSDPTGKDTEAFF,TGTGCCAGCAGCGACCCGACAGGGAAGGACACTGAAGCTTTCTTT
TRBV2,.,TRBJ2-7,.,CASTTAGEGYEQYF,TGTGCCAGCACTACGGCAGGAGAGGGTTACGAGCAGTACTTC
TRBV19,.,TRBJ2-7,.,CASSIAVPYEQYF,TGTGCCAGTAGTATTGCGGTACCCTACGAGCAGTACTTC
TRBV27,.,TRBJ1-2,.,CASSARLANYGYTF,TGTGCCAGCAGCGCCAGGTTAGCTAACTATGGCTACACCTTC
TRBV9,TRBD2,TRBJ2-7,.,CASSVGGSGEQYF,TGTGCCAGCAGCGTGGGGGGGTCTGGGGAGCAGTACTTC
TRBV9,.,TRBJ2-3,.,CASSPGRGFPTDTQYF,TGTGCCAGCAGCCCAGGGAGGGGGTTTCCCACAGATACGCAGTATTTT